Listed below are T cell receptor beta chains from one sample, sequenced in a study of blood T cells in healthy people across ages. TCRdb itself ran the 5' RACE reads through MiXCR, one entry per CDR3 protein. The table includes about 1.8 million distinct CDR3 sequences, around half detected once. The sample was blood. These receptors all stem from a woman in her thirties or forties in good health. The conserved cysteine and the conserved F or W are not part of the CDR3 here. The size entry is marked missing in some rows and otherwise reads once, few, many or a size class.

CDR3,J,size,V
ASSLGGAVDEQF,TRBJ2-1,NA,TRBV5-5
ASSHLRGGQETQY,TRBJ2-5,NA,TRBV3-1
ASSRRDGRYGYT,TRBJ1-2,NA,TRBV28
ASSQDGGGAGYNEQF,TRBJ2-1,few,TRBV4-3
ASSRGTVEF,TRBJ2-1,NA,TRBV21-1
ASSQDYGGVKETQY,TRBJ2-5,few,TRBV3-1
ASSQEGGLGRGLGGYT,TRBJ1-2,NA,TRBV4-3
ASSLISGHNQPQH,TRBJ1-5,once,TRBV7-2
ASSQNERSSSYNEQF,TRBJ2-1,NA,TRBV7-9
ASIGSSYNEQF,TRBJ2-1,NA,TRBV6-6
ASSDGQGRGYT,TRBJ1-2,few,TRBV6-2/TRBV6-3
ASSYSTGNQETQY,TRBJ2-5,few,TRBV6-5
ASSPGTSGPSYEQY,TRBJ2-7,NA,TRBV28
SANNRGLQETQY,TRBJ2-5,few,TRBV20-1
ASSSLGEGQMNTEAF,TRBJ1-1,NA,TRBV28
ASSLRGGSVVEQF,TRBJ2-1,NA,TRBV12-3/TRBV12-4
ASTQGPGAYEQY,TRBJ2-7,NA,TRBV5-1
ASSPKFGSSTDTQY,TRBJ2-3,NA,TRBV7-9
ASSEDRAYGYT,TRBJ1-2,many,TRBV6-2/TRBV6-3
ASSQTTGRQPQH,TRBJ1-5,NA,TRBV3-1
ASSGTFSTDTQY,TRBJ2-3,NA,TRBV10-1
ASSDRILYEQY,TRBJ2-7,few,TRBV6-1
ASSLGVGGRRYQETQY,TRBJ2-5,once,TRBV11-2
ASSLLSGVGADTQY,TRBJ2-3,NA,TRBV4-3
ASSLSGGPGEETQY,TRBJ2-5,NA,TRBV7-2
ATSRDPNIQY,TRBJ2-4,NA,TRBV15
ASSSNDLAGGYNEQF,TRBJ2-1,NA,TRBV6-2/TRBV6-3
ASSQGARAEAF,TRBJ1-1,once,TRBV6-2/TRBV6-3